This T cell receptor (beta chain) was found in a study of blood T cells in healthy people across ages. Findings and limits, study-wide: Observed TCR beta diversity per million T cells went down as age went up. This fall followed a roughly linear course with age. With donor CMV status unknown, expanded clonotype changes were possibly confounded.

This clonotype was recorded many times. The antigen remains unidentified. Each sample yielded at least 5.5 micrograms of PBMC total RNA. It was with a sample-barcoded 5' primer and a J-beta primer mix that a second PCR of roughly 7 to 11 cycles was run. A single record per CDR3 protein comes from TCRdb applying MiXCR to the 5' RACE reads. This sample carries some 1.5 million distinct CDR3 sequences, 28% of them seen once, and the ten largest clones take about 8%. The CDR3 spans 14 residues. CDR1 is MGHDK, CDR2 SYGVNS, per germline. V lost 3 bases, J lost 5 bases, and 14 bases lay in between. J is TRBJ2-7 and V is TRBV25-1; the D is unclear. Sample: blood. The clonotype originates from a woman in her twenties or thirties in good health. CDR3 loop: CASSDDTDPHEQYF. CDR3 nucleotide sequence: TGTGCCAGCAGTGACGATACAGATCCTCACGAGCAGTACTTC.